Detailed here is one T cell receptor (beta chain). Its antigen is not identified. TCRdb passed the RT-PCR reads through MiXCR, listing each CDR3 protein once. The sample consists of over 750,000 distinct CDR3 sequences, 21% of them appearing once. This sample is part of a study of response to subunit inactivated influenza vaccine. General observations from the study: Authors suggested that a seasonal influenza vaccination recruits few new T cells each time.

The germline CDR1 and CDR2 sequences are LGHNA and YSLEER. The CDR3 consists of 14 residues. The V and J ends lost 2 bases and 1 base respectively, with 8 bases between them. The sequenced sample was PBMCs from blood, obtained approximately 5 days after vaccination. The sequence was obtained from a man aged 45-65 years who received an inactivated influenza vaccine. V gene TRBV4-3 combines with J gene TRBJ1-1; tentative D call: TRBD1 (5 bases). The CDR3 nucleotides read TGCGCCAGCAGCCAATGGAGGGGGAACACTGAAGCTTTCTTT. Translating it yields CASSQWRGNTEAFF.